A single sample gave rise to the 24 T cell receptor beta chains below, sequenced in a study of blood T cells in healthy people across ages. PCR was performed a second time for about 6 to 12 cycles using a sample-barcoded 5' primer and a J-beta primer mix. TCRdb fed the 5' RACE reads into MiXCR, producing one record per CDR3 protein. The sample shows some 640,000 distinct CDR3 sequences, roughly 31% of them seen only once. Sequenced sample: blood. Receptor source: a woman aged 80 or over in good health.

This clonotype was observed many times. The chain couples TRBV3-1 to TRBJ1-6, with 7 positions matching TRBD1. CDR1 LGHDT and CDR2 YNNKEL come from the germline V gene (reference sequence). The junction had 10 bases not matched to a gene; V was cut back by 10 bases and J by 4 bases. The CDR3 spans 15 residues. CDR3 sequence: CATRNSGQYNSPLHF. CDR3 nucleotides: TGTGCCACCAGAAACTCGGGACAGTATAATTCACCCCTCCACTTT.

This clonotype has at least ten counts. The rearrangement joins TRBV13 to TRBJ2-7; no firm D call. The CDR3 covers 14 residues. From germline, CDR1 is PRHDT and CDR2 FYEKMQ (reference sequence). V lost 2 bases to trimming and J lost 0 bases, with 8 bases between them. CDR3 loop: CASSLRTSSYEQYF. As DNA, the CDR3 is TGTGCCAGCAGCTTAAGAACATCCTCCTACGAGCAGTACTTC.

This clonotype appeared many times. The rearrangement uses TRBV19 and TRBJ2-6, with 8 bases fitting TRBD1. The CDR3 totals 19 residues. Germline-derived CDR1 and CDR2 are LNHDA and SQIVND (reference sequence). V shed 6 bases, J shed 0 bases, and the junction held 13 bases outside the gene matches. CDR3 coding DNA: TGTGCCAGTAGGCCTCTACCGGGACAGGAAACCTCTGGGGCCAACGTCCTGACTTTC. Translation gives CASRPLPGQETSGANVLTF.

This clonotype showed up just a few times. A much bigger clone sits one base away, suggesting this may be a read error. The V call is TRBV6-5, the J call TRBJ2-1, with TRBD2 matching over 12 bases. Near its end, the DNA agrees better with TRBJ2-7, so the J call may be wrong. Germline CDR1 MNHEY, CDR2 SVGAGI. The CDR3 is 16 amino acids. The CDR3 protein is CASSYSGLAGYNEQYF. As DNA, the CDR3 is TGTGCCAGCAGTTACTCGGGACTAGCGGGCTACAATGAGCAGTACTTC.

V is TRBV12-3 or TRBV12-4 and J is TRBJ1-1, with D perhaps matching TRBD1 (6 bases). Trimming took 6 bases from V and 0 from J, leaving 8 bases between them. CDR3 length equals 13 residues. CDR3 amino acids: CASRGGVNTEAFF. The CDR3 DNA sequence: TGTGCCAGCAGAGGGGGGGTGAACACTGAAGCTTTCTTT.

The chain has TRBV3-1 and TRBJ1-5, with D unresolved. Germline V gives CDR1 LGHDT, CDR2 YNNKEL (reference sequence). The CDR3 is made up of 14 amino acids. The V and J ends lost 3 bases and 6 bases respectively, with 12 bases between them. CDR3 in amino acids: CASSQNPLFQPQHF. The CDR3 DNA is TGTGCCAGCAGCCAGAATCCCCTCTTTCAGCCCCAGCATTTT.

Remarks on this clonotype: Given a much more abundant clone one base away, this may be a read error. The CDR3 region is CANSFGGRNQPQHF. Here the CDR3 DNA reads TGTGCCAACAGTTTTGGAGGGCGCAATCAGCCCCAGCATTTT. The J gene is TRBJ1-5, the V gene TRBV27, with D uncertain. This CDR3 is 14 amino acids long. CDR1 and CDR2 from the germline V gene are MNHEY and SMNVEV (reference sequence).

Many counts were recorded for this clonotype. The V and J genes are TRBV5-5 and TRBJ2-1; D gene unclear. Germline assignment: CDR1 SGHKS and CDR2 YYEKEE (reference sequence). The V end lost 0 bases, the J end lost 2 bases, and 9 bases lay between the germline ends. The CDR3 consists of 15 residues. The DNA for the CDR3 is TGTGCCAGCAGCTTGGGACACGACGCCTACAATGAGCAGTTCTTC. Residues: CASSLGHDAYNEQFF.

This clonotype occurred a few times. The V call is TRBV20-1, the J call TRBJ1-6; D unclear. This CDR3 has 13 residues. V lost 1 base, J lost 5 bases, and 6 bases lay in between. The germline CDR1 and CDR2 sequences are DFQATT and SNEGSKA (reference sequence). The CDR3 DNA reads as TGCAGTGCTAGAGTAGCGGATAATTCACCCCTCCACTTT. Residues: CSARVADNSPLHF.

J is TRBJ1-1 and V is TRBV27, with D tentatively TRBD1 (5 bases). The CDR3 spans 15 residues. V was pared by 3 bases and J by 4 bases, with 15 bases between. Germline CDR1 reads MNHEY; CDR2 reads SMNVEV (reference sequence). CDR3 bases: TGTGCCAGCAGTTTGGGGAGGGGTTTTGGCACTGAAGCTTTCTTT. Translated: CASSLGRGFGTEAFF.

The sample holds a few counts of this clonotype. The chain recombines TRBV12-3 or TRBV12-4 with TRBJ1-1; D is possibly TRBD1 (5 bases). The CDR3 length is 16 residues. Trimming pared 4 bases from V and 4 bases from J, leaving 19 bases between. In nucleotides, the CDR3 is TGTGCCAGCAGTTCCGGGGACGATAACCTTCGCACTGAAGCTTTCTTT. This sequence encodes CASSSGDDNLRTEAFF.

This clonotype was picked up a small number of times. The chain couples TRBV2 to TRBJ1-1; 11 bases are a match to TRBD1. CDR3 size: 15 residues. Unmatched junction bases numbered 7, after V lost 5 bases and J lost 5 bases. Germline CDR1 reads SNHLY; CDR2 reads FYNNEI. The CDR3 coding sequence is TGTGCCAGCAGTAAGACCGGGACAGGGGGAACTGAAGCTTTCTTT. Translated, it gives CASSKTGTGGTEAFF.

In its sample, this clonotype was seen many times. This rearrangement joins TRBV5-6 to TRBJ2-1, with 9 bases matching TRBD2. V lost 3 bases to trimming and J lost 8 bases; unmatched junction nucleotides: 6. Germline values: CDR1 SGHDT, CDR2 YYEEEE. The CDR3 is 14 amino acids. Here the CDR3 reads CASSYPGLAHEQFF. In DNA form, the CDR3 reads TGTGCCAGCAGCTATCCGGGACTAGCCCATGAGCAGTTCTTC.

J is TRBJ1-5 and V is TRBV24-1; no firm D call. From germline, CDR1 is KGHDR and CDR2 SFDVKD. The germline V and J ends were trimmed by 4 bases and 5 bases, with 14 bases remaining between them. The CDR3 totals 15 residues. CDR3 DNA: TGTGCCACCAGTGACCCAGGAATAGCGGATCAGCCCCAGCATTTT. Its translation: CATSDPGIADQPQHF.

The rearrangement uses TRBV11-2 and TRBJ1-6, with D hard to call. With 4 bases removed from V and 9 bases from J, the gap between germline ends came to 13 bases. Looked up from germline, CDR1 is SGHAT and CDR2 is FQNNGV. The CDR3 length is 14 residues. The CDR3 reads CASSWSGVSSPLHF. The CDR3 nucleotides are TGTGCCAGCAGCTGGAGTGGGGTCAGTTCACCCCTCCACTTT.

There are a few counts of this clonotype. CDR3: CASSVLTGGGNEKLFF. The CDR3 nucleotides read TGTGCCAGCAGCGTACTAACAGGGGGCGGCAATGAAAAACTGTTTTTT. The chain couples TRBV3-1 to TRBJ1-4; 9 positions match TRBD1. Trimming took 5 bases from V and 5 from J; bases not matched to a gene: 9. The germline CDR1 and CDR2 sequences are LGHDT and YNNKEL (reference sequence). This CDR3 has 16 residues.

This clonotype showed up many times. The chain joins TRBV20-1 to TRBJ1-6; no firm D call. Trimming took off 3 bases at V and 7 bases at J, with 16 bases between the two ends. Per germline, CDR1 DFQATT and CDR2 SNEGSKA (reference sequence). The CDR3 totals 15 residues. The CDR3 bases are TGCAGTGCTAGCCAAGGGTTTCGGGGAAATTCACCCCTCCACTTT. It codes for CSASQGFRGNSPLHF.

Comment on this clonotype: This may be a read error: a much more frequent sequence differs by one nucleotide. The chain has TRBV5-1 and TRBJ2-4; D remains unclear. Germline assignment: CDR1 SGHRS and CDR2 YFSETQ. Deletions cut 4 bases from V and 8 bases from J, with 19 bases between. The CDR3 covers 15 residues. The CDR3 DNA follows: TGCGCCAGCAGCCCAGAAGGCAGGCCAGTAGACATTCAGTACTTC. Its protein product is CASSPEGRPVDIQYF.

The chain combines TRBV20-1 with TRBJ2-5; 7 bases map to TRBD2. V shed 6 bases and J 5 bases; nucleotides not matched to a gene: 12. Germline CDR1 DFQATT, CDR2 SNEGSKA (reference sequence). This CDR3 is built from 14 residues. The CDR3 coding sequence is TGCAGTGCCCGTAGCGGGCCCGGGGGGGAGACCCAGTACTTC. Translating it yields CSARSGPGGETQYF.

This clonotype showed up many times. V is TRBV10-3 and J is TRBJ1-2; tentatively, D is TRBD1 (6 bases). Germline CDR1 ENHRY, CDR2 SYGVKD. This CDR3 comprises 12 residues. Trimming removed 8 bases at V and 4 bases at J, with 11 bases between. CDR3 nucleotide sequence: TGTGCCATCCCCACAGGGTCCTATGGCTACACCTTC. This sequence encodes CAIPTGSYGYTF.

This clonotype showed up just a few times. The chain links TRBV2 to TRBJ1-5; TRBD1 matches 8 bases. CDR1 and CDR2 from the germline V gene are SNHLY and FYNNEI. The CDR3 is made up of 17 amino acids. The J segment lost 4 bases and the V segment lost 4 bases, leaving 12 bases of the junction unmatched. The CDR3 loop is CASSGEFTGGRNQPQHF. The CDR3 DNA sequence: TGTGCCAGCAGTGGTGAATTTACAGGGGGAAGGAATCAGCCCCAGCATTTT.

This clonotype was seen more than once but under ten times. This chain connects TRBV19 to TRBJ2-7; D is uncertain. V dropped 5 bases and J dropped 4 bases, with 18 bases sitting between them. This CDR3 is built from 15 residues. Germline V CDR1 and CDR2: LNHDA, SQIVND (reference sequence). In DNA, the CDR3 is TGTGCCAGTAGTGGCTTTCGGACGGGTGGGTACGAGCAGTACTTC. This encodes CASSGFRTGGYEQYF.

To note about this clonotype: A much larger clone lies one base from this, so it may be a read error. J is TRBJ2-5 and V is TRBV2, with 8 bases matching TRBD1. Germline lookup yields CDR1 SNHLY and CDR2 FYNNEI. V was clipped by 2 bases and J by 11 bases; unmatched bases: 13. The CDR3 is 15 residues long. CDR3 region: CASSEQQGEFHEQYF. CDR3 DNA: TGTGCCAGCAGTGAACAACAGGGGGAGTTCCATGAGCAGTACTTC.

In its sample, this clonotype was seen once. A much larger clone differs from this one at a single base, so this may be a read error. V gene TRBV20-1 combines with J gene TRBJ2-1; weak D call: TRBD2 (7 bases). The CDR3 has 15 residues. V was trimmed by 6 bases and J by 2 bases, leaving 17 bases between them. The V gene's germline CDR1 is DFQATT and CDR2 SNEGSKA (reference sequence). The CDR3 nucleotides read TGCAGTGCCCTAGGGGGGGCAGCCCCCTACAATGAGCAGTTCTTC. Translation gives CSALGGAAPYNEQFF.